This T cell receptor beta chain was captured in a study of response to subunit inactivated influenza vaccine. As concerns this clonotype: Antigen: not known.

TCRdb re-called the RT-PCR reads through MiXCR, storing one row per CDR3 protein. The profile covers 150,000 to 200,000 distinct CDR3 sequences, with about an eighth appearing a single time and about 29% taken by the ten largest. There are 17 residues in the CDR3. Germline lookup yields CDR1 LGHNA and CDR2 YSLEER. Trimming took 4 bases from V and 4 from J; bases not matched to a gene: 11. Whole-study results and caveats: After each seasonal influenza vaccination, few new T cells are recruited, the authors suggested.

These data also featured in a second study, about T cells expressing NK-cell markers. That report adds: Production of TCR beta cDNA relied on 5'RACE template switching with UMIs. There were a handful of donors in whom these clonotypes also led the CD3+CD56-NKG2C+ fraction.

Sequenced here: CD8+ T cells sorted from PBMCs, sampled 11 to 12 days after vaccination. This receptor was taken from a man aged 50 or older who received an inactivated influenza vaccine. The chain combines TRBV4-3 with TRBJ2-2, with 8 bases that match TRBD1. As DNA, the CDR3 is TGCGCCAGCAGCCCCCACCAGGACAGGGATGCCACCGGGGAGCTGTTTTTT. Translation gives CASSPHQDRDATGELFF.